This is a list of T cell receptor beta chains from one sample in a study of blood T cell repertoires in COVID-19. Measured with immunoSEQ multiplex PCR; TCRdb has only the in-frame clones, and not every one. The sample has 30,000 to 35,000 clones; under 90% are singletons. The specimen was peripheral blood. The receptor set was obtained from a man between 50 and 59 years old with acute or convalescent COVID-19. CDR3s include the opening cysteine and the closing phenylalanine or tryptophan. Fields, in order: clone size, J gene, V gene, D gene, CDR3 protein, CDR3 DNA. D genes are given only for firm matches. A row's size may be missing; if present it is once, few, many or a size class.

abundance: -
j_gene: TRBJ1-3
v_gene: TRBV6-1
d_gene: -
CDR3aa: CASSEGLAGPGNTIYF
CDR3nt: TGTGCCAGCAGTGAAGGCCTTGCAGGGCCCGGAAACACCATATATTTT

abundance: -
j_gene: TRBJ2-1
v_gene: TRBV18
d_gene: TRBD2
CDR3aa: CASSPGFTSGRLDNEQFF
CDR3nt: TGTGCCAGCTCACCAGGGTTCACTAGCGGGAGATTGGACAATGAGCAGTTCTTC

abundance: -
j_gene: TRBJ2-3
v_gene: TRBV5-4
d_gene: TRBD2
CDR3aa: CASFRRLAGDLTDTQYF
CDR3nt: TGTGCCAGCTTCCGTCGACTAGCGGGGGACCTCACAGATACGCAGTATTTT

abundance: -
j_gene: TRBJ1-4
v_gene: TRBV28
d_gene: TRBD1
CDR3aa: CASRDPGQGDEKLFF
CDR3nt: TGTGCCAGCAGAGATCCGGGACAGGGGGATGAAAAACTGTTTTTT

abundance: -
j_gene: TRBJ1-5
v_gene: TRBV27
d_gene: -
CDR3aa: CASSREGGVTQHF
CDR3nt: TGTGCCAGCAGTAGGGAAGGGGGGGTGACCCAGCATTTT

abundance: -
j_gene: TRBJ1-6
v_gene: TRBV30
d_gene: TRBD1
CDR3aa: CAWGTGGLPLHF
CDR3nt: TGTGCCTGGGGGACAGGGGGCTTACCCCTCCACTTT

abundance: -
j_gene: TRBJ2-2
v_gene: TRBV6-1
d_gene: -
CDR3aa: CASSEFPANTGELFF
CDR3nt: TGTGCCAGCAGTGAATTCCCAGCGAACACCGGGGAGCTGTTTTTT

abundance: -
j_gene: TRBJ2-7
v_gene: TRBV25-1
d_gene: TRBD1
CDR3aa: CASSQRQGETYEQYF
CDR3nt: TGTGCCAGCAGTCAGAGACAGGGTGAGACCTACGAGCAGTACTTC

abundance: -
j_gene: TRBJ1-1
v_gene: TRBV11-2
d_gene: TRBD1
CDR3aa: CASSLGQGAFF
CDR3nt: TGTGCCAGCAGCTTAGGACAGGGTGCTTTCTTT

abundance: -
j_gene: TRBJ1-2
v_gene: TRBV12-3/TRBV12-4
d_gene: -
CDR3aa: CASTSGFGYTF
CDR3nt: TGTGCCAGCACCTCAGGGTTTGGCTACACCTTC

abundance: -
j_gene: TRBJ1-4
v_gene: TRBV5-6
d_gene: TRBD1
CDR3aa: CASSLAVTGVEKLFF
CDR3nt: TGTGCCAGCAGCTTGGCGGTGACAGGGGTAGAAAAACTGTTTTTT

abundance: -
j_gene: TRBJ1-2
v_gene: TRBV11-2
d_gene: TRBD1
CDR3aa: CASSGIRGSNYGYTF
CDR3nt: TGTGCCAGCAGCGGGATCAGGGGGTCTAACTATGGCTACACCTTC

abundance: -
j_gene: TRBJ1-2
v_gene: TRBV29-1
d_gene: -
CDR3aa: CSAVGIVKDRIGYTF
CDR3nt: TGCAGCGCCGTTGGTATCGTGAAAGACAGGATCGGCTACACCTTC

abundance: -
j_gene: TRBJ1-2
v_gene: TRBV6-1
d_gene: -
CDR3aa: CASSETGPYGYTF
CDR3nt: TGTGCCAGCAGTGAAACTGGGCCCTATGGCTACACCTTC

abundance: -
j_gene: TRBJ1-3
v_gene: TRBV18
d_gene: -
CDR3aa: CASSPTGAWEGNTIYF
CDR3nt: TGTGCCAGCTCACCGACAGGCGCCTGGGAGGGAAACACCATATATTTT

abundance: -
j_gene: TRBJ2-1
v_gene: TRBV10-3
d_gene: TRBD2
CDR3aa: CAIGLAGNEQFF
CDR3nt: TGTGCCATTGGACTAGCGGGCAATGAGCAGTTCTTC

abundance: -
j_gene: TRBJ2-3
v_gene: TRBV10-3
d_gene: TRBD1
CDR3aa: CATGGSTDTQYF
CDR3nt: TGTGCCACAGGGGGCAGCACAGATACGCAGTATTTT

abundance: -
j_gene: TRBJ1-2
v_gene: TRBV30
d_gene: TRBD1
CDR3aa: CAWSGQGIGYTF
CDR3nt: TGTGCCTGGAGTGGACAGGGGATTGGCTACACCTTC

abundance: few
j_gene: TRBJ1-4
v_gene: TRBV9
d_gene: -
CDR3aa: CASSAGDISTNEKLFF
CDR3nt: TGTGCCAGCAGCGCAGGGGACATTTCAACTAATGAAAAACTGTTTTTT

abundance: once
j_gene: TRBJ1-1
v_gene: TRBV30
d_gene: -
CDR3aa: CAWSVQGGITEAFF
CDR3nt: TGTGCCTGGAGTGTACAGGGTGGGATCACTGAAGCTTTCTTT

abundance: -
j_gene: TRBJ2-7
v_gene: TRBV6-5
d_gene: -
CDR3aa: CASSAAGNEYF
CDR3nt: TGTGCCAGCAGCGCCGCAGGGAATGAGTACTTC

abundance: once
j_gene: TRBJ2-5
v_gene: TRBV28
d_gene: -
CDR3aa: CASQQFGETQYF
CDR3nt: TGTGCCAGCCAGCAGTTCGGGGAGACCCAGTACTTC

abundance: -
j_gene: TRBJ1-2
v_gene: TRBV19
d_gene: -
CDR3aa: CASSLQTANYGYTF
CDR3nt: TGTGCCAGTAGTTTACAGACAGCTAACTATGGCTACACCTTC